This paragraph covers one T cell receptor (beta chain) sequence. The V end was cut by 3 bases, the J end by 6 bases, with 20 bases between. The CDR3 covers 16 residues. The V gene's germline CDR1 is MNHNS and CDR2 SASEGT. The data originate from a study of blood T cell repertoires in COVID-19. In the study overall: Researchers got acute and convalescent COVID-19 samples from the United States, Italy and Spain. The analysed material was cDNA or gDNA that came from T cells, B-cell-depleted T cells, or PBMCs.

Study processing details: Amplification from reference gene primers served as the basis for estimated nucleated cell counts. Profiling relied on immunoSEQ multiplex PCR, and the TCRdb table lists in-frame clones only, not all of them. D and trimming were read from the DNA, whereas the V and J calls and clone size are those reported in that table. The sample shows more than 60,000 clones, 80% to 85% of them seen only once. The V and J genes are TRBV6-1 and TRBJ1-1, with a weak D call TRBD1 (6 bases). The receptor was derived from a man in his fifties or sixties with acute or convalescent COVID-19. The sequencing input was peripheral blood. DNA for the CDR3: TGTGCCAGCAGTGATTCGACAGGACTCTCGCGGGCTGAAGCTTTCTTT. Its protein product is CASSDSTGLSRAEAFF.